The 5 T cell receptor beta chains in this list originate from one sample, sequenced in a study of T cell responses to AZD1222 COVID-19 vaccine. Profiling relied on immunoSEQ multiplex PCR, and the TCRdb table lists in-frame clones only, not all of them. The sample contains 150,000 to 200,000 clones, 85% to 95% of which appear only once. The specimen was peripheral blood, collected on day 0 of AZD1222 vaccination. These receptors were collected from an adult in good health.

The chain links TRBV2 to TRBJ1-5; D may be TRBD1 (5 bases). V dropped 3 bases and J dropped 7 bases, with 19 bases sitting between them. The CDR3 is 16 amino acids. In germline, CDR1 is SNHLY, CDR2 FYNNEI. The CDR3 DNA reads TGTGCCAGCAGTGAGGGACGGATAGGGGTAGACCAGCCCCAGCATTTT. This gives the protein CASSEGRIGVDQPQHF.

This sequence joins TRBV19 and TRBJ1-1; D is possibly TRBD1 (6 bases). V lost 3 bases, J lost 4 bases, and 12 bases lay in between. This CDR3 contains 14 residues. Per the germline V gene, CDR1 is LNHDA and CDR2 is SQIVND (reference sequence). CDR3 sequence (DNA): TGTGCCAGTAGTATGGGGGACATTACCACTGAAGCTTTCTTT. Its protein product is CASSMGDITTEAFF.

The chain is built from TRBV27 and TRBJ2-2; D gene uncertain. CDR1 and CDR2 (germline): MNHEY, SMNVEV (reference sequence). With 4 bases removed from V and 3 bases from J, the gap between germline ends came to 15 bases. The CDR3 has 16 residues. The CDR3 DNA is TGTGCCAGCAGTTGGAGACGGGTCTCTGACACCGGGGAGCTGTTTTTT. Translation gives CASSWRRVSDTGELFF.

The CDR3, as DNA: TGTGCCAGTAGTATGATTGACAGCGAAAAACTGTTTTTT. Amino acid sequence: CASSMIDSEKLFF. The chain has TRBV19 and TRBJ1-4, with D perhaps TRBD1 (5 bases). Deletions cut 3 bases from V and 8 bases from J, with 10 bases between. This CDR3 comprises 13 residues. Germline V gene sequence: CDR1 LNHDA, CDR2 SQIVND (reference sequence).

The V and J genes are TRBV5-1 and TRBJ2-3; the match to TRBD2 covers 10 bases. The J segment lost 5 bases and the V segment lost 4 bases, leaving 13 bases of the junction unmatched. The germline V gene has CDR1 SGHRS and CDR2 YFSETQ. The CDR3 spans 17 residues. CDR3 bases: TGCGCCAGCAGCCCTCCCTCAGCGGGAGGGCCGATAGATACGCAGTATTTT. This sequence encodes CASSPPSAGGPIDTQYF.